These T cell receptor beta chains were read from a single sample in a study of shared clonotypes between healthy human individuals. The data were produced by immunoSEQ multiplex PCR, yet TCRdb's version contains in-frame clones alone and is incomplete. The sample holds approximately 1.9 million clones, roughly 95% seen once. The specimen sequenced was naive CD8+ T cells from PBMCs. The source is a man aged 18 to 35 in good health. Some clones in this sample may be carry-over from other donors' samples. Each CDR3 is given with its conserved first and last residue. Each record gives: V gene, clone size, D gene, J gene, CDR3 protein, CDR3 DNA. D genes are given only for firm matches. The size field is filled for only some rows; it gives once, few, many or a size class.

v_gene: TRBV6-5; abundance: .; d_gene: .; j_gene: TRBJ2-1; CDR3aa: CASSYSLGGAYNEQFF; CDR3nt: TGTGCCAGCAGTTACTCTTTGGGGGGAGCCTACAATGAGCAGTTCTTC
v_gene: TRBV4-1; abundance: .; d_gene: .; j_gene: TRBJ2-1; CDR3aa: CASSLLTQVRDNEQFF; CDR3nt: TGCGCCAGCAGCCTATTGACTCAAGTGAGGGACAATGAGCAGTTCTTC
v_gene: TRBV7-6; abundance: .; d_gene: TRBD1; j_gene: TRBJ1-3; CDR3aa: CASSLVRGTGGASSGNTIYF; CDR3nt: TGTGCCAGCAGCTTAGTACGGGGGACAGGGGGCGCGAGCTCTGGAAACACCATATATTTT
v_gene: TRBV19; abundance: .; d_gene: .; j_gene: TRBJ2-7; CDR3aa: CARRGRAHEQYF; CDR3nt: TGTGCCAGGAGGGGAAGGGCCCACGAGCAGTACTTC
v_gene: TRBV10-3; abundance: .; d_gene: .; j_gene: TRBJ2-7; CDR3aa: CAISESIGGGEQYF; CDR3nt: TGTGCCATCAGTGAGTCAATAGGGGGGGGCGAGCAGTACTTC
v_gene: TRBV7-7; abundance: .; d_gene: .; j_gene: TRBJ2-1; CDR3aa: CASSPFLGPAYNEQFF; CDR3nt: TGTGCCAGCAGCCCATTCTTGGGCCCAGCCTACAATGAGCAGTTCTTC
v_gene: TRBV4-2; abundance: .; d_gene: .; j_gene: TRBJ1-2; CDR3aa: CASSQVGRGNYGYTF; CDR3nt: TGTGCCAGCAGCCAAGTAGGTAGGGGGAACTATGGCTACACCTTC
v_gene: TRBV27; abundance: .; d_gene: .; j_gene: TRBJ2-7; CDR3aa: CASSPGTPYEQYF; CDR3nt: TGTGCCAGCAGTCCCGGGACACCTTACGAGCAGTACTTC
v_gene: TRBV28; abundance: .; d_gene: .; j_gene: TRBJ1-2; CDR3aa: CASSLYRPEGLRIYGYTF; CDR3nt: TGTGCCAGCAGTCTCTACAGGCCGGAGGGACTTAGAATTTATGGCTACACCTTC
v_gene: TRBV6-5; abundance: .; d_gene: TRBD1; j_gene: TRBJ2-2; CDR3aa: CASSPRTGNGELFF; CDR3nt: TGTGCCAGCAGCCCGAGGACAGGGAACGGGGAGCTGTTTTTT
v_gene: TRBV18; abundance: .; d_gene: TRBD2; j_gene: TRBJ2-1; CDR3aa: CASSPMTSGNYNEQFF; CDR3nt: TGTGCCAGCTCACCAATGACTAGCGGCAACTACAATGAGCAGTTCTTC
v_gene: TRBV6-6; abundance: .; d_gene: TRBD1; j_gene: TRBJ2-7; CDR3aa: CASSYFRTGDNEQYF; CDR3nt: TGTGCCAGCAGTTACTTCCGGACAGGGGACAACGAGCAGTACTTC
v_gene: TRBV11-2; abundance: .; d_gene: TRBD2; j_gene: TRBJ2-5; CDR3aa: CASSSGLAETQYF; CDR3nt: TGTGCCAGCAGCTCAGGACTAGCGGAGACCCAGTACTTC
v_gene: TRBV9; abundance: once; d_gene: .; j_gene: TRBJ1-3; CDR3aa: CASSPWDTGTGNTIYF; CDR3nt: TGTGCCAGCAGCCCCTGGGACACGGGGACTGGAAACACCATATATTTT
v_gene: TRBV7-2; abundance: .; d_gene: .; j_gene: TRBJ2-7; CDR3aa: CASSFQRAGPSYEQYF; CDR3nt: TGTGCCAGCAGCTTTCAGCGGGCAGGGCCCTCCTACGAGCAGTACTTC
v_gene: TRBV7-9; abundance: .; d_gene: .; j_gene: TRBJ1-5; CDR3aa: CASSPDRGNNQPQHF; CDR3nt: TGTGCCAGCAGCCCGGATCGCGGAAACAATCAGCCCCAGCATTTT
v_gene: TRBV19; abundance: .; d_gene: .; j_gene: TRBJ2-1; CDR3aa: CASSIGSVLYNEQFF; CDR3nt: TGTGCCAGTAGTATCGGATCCGTATTATACAATGAGCAGTTCTTC
v_gene: TRBV11-2; abundance: .; d_gene: .; j_gene: TRBJ2-4; CDR3aa: CASSEGGGPVNIQYF; CDR3nt: TGTGCCAGCAGCGAAGGGGGAGGGCCCGTGAACATTCAGTACTTC
v_gene: TRBV11-3; abundance: .; d_gene: .; j_gene: TRBJ2-5; CDR3aa: CASSSRTAKETQYF; CDR3nt: TGTGCCAGCAGCTCCCGGACAGCCAAAGAGACCCAGTACTTC
v_gene: TRBV27; abundance: .; d_gene: .; j_gene: TRBJ2-1; CDR3aa: CASSSWGGGIRSYNEQFF; CDR3nt: TGTGCCAGCAGTTCCTGGGGAGGTGGGATTAGGTCCTACAATGAGCAGTTCTTC
v_gene: TRBV6-6; abundance: once; d_gene: .; j_gene: TRBJ1-2; CDR3aa: CASSYSLDYGYTF; CDR3nt: TGTGCCAGCAGTTACTCTCTCGACTATGGCTACACCTTC
v_gene: TRBV6-5; abundance: .; d_gene: .; j_gene: TRBJ2-7; CDR3aa: CASSYSGGTPYEQYF; CDR3nt: TGTGCCAGCAGTTACTCGGGCGGGACCCCCTACGAGCAGTACTTC
v_gene: TRBV19; abundance: .; d_gene: TRBD2; j_gene: TRBJ2-7; CDR3aa: CASSFLAGDYEQYF; CDR3nt: TGTGCCAGTAGTTTCCTCGCGGGAGATTACGAGCAGTACTTC
v_gene: TRBV4-1; abundance: .; d_gene: .; j_gene: TRBJ2-7; CDR3aa: CASSRPGESSYEQYF; CDR3nt: TGCGCCAGCAGCCGCCCGGGCGAAAGCTCCTACGAGCAGTACTTC
v_gene: TRBV9; abundance: .; d_gene: .; j_gene: TRBJ2-5; CDR3aa: CASSVSGGPGPQETQYF; CDR3nt: TGTGCCAGCAGCGTATCAGGAGGGCCTGGACCCCAAGAGACCCAGTACTTC